A single sample gave rise to the 6 T cell receptor beta chains below, sequenced in a study of OX40 agonist ivuxolimab in advanced cancers. Only in-frame clones appear in the TCRdb table, and some are missing; sequencing was by immunoSEQ multiplex PCR. Here the sample spans approximately 71,000 clones, about 83% being singletons. The material sequenced was CD4+ or CD8+ T cells sorted from blood, taken in a trial of the OX40 agonist ivuxolimab. Every receptor here comes from an adult with an advanced solid tumor such as melanoma, head and neck, liver or kidney cancer.

This chain uses TRBV5-1 with TRBJ2-5; no clear D. Trimming stripped 2 bases from V and 1 base from J, with 6 bases between. This CDR3 comprises 13 residues. Germline V gene data show CDR1 as SGHRS and CDR2 as YFSETQ. DNA of the CDR3: TGCGCCAGCAGCTTCCTGCTCCAAGAGACCCAGTACTTC. Encoded protein: CASSFLLQETQYF.

This clone has only a few counts. The J gene is TRBJ2-7, the V gene TRBV6-6; the D gene is possibly TRBD1 (6 bases). Trimming shortened V by 6 bases and J by 2 bases, and 20 bases separated the two germline ends. This CDR3 has 16 amino acids. From germline, CDR1 is MNHNY and CDR2 SVGAGI (reference sequence). CDR3 residues: CASRGAGTLGTYEQYF. Written as DNA, the CDR3 is TGTGCCAGCAGGGGGGCCGGGACGCTGGGAACCTACGAGCAGTACTTC.

The chain joins TRBV5-6 to TRBJ2-1, with 9 bases fitting TRBD1. V lost 4 bases to trimming and J lost 8 bases; unmatched junction nucleotides: 16. This CDR3 contains 17 residues. From germline, CDR1 is SGHDT and CDR2 YYEEEE. CDR3 residues: CASSPGPGQGINHEQFF. CDR3 DNA: TGTGCCAGCAGCCCCGGCCCGGGACAGGGTATCAATCATGAGCAGTTCTTC.

J is TRBJ2-3 and V is TRBV7-3, with a tentative D call TRBD2 (6 bases). There are 14 residues in the CDR3. Germline CDR1 reads SGHTA; CDR2 reads FQGTGA. V lost 5 bases to trimming and J lost 2 bases, with 11 bases between them. CDR3 amino acids: CASSPGGATDTQYF. The DNA for the CDR3 is TGTGCCAGCAGCCCAGGAGGGGCCACAGATACGCAGTATTTT.

This clone was counted a single time. V is TRBV6-5 and J is TRBJ2-1; 8 bases align to TRBD2. CDR3 length: 16 residues. Germline lookup yields CDR1 MNHEY and CDR2 SVGAGI. The ends lost 4 bases at V and 1 base at J; junction bases unmatched: 6. The CDR3 loop reads CASSLAGYGSYNEQFF. CDR3 nucleotide sequence: TGTGCCAGCAGTTTAGCGGGATACGGGTCCTACAATGAGCAGTTCTTC.

The V gene is TRBV10-3, the J gene TRBJ2-5; D may be TRBD1 or TRBD2 (6 bases each). This CDR3 is 16 amino acids long. From germline, CDR1 is ENHRY and CDR2 SYGVKD. Between the trimmed V and J ends, which lost 0 bases and 4 bases, there was a span of 15 bases. CDR3: CAISESLGGAGETQYF. The CDR3 DNA follows: TGTGCCATCAGTGAGTCGCTGGGGGGCGCGGGAGAGACCCAGTACTTC.